The T cell receptor beta chain under discussion was sequenced for a study of blood T cells in healthy people across ages. Whole-study results and caveats: Changes in expanded clonotypes were possibly confounded, as the CMV status of donors was unknown. There was a strong correlation between TCR beta diversity and naive T cell percentage.

The table lists this clonotype with a few counts. Its matching antigen is unknown. The CDR3 consists of 14 residues. Trimming removed 4 bases from V and 5 bases from J; junction bases left unmatched: 8. In germline, CDR1 is MGHRA, CDR2 YSYEKL. The use of a sample-barcoded 5' primer and a J-beta primer mix characterized a second PCR of about 7 to 12 cycles. MiXCR was run by TCRdb on the 5' RACE reads, yielding one entry per CDR3 protein. This table has about 620,000 distinct CDR3 sequences, around 20% appearing once. The total RNA that was extracted per sample amounted to at least 5 micrograms. What was sequenced was blood. The receptor was isolated from an older man in good health. This chain connects TRBV4-1 to TRBJ2-7; the match to TRBD1 covers 7 bases. The CDR3: CASSPYDRVDEQYF. The DNA of the CDR3 is TGCGCCAGCAGCCCTTATGACAGGGTCGACGAGCAGTACTTC.